This TCR beta chain stems from a study of CD8+ T cells in alopecia areata. Study details: Each of the treated patients was given oral tofacitinib, 5 to 10 mg twice daily, for moderate-to-severe alopecia areata. Study-wide results and caveats: Tofacitinib significantly lowered scalp clonality and expanded CD8+ clones among the top 100.

A note on this clone: Its antigen is as yet unknown.

Treatment reported: oral pan-JAK inhibitor, 5-10 mg twice daily. Lesional scalp tissue (obtained by punch biopsy) and peripheral blood were collected from alopecia areata patients. Using a FACSAria, the CD4+ and CD8+ T cells were sorted from the PBMCs. Sequencing relied on a cDNA template that was reverse transcribed from extracted RNA. Clones were read by immunoSEQ multiplex PCR, and TCRdb kept only the in-frame ones, dropping some. The table has about 270,000 clones, 45% to 70% seen once; the top ten hold roughly 0.88%. The source material was CD4+ T cells sorted from blood, sampled around week 53, from a patient treated with tofacitinib. The clonotype comes from a human donor with alopecia areata.

CDR3 region: CASSPLSSSYNEQFF. The CDR3 DNA is TGTGCCAGCTCACCACTCTCAAGCTCCTACAATGAGCAGTTCTTC. This rearrangement joins TRBV18 to TRBJ2-1; D gene ambiguous. The CDR3 contains 15 residues. V lost 1 base and J lost 0, with 7 bases in between. Per the germline V gene, CDR1 is KGHSH and CDR2 is LQKENI.